This T cell receptor (beta chain) was captured by sequencing in a study of shared clonotypes between healthy human individuals. Study results and limitations: Across a few donors, naive CD4 shared 4.5% to 6%, naive CD8 under 4%, memory CD4 roughly 2.4%, memory CD8 more than 0.35%.

In the case of this clone: Its antigen is not identified.

J gave up 4 bases and V 3 bases, and 4 bases lay outside the gene matches. Germline loops: CDR1 MGHRA, CDR2 YSYEKL. The CDR3 covers 14 residues. A deep-level run was used for the assay. Each subset's genomic DNA was split evenly across several immunoSEQ plates. Sorted-subset replicate PCRs used approximately 190 ng of genomic DNA. This amount corresponded to tens of thousands of T cell genomes. Only in-frame clones appear in the TCRdb table, and some are missing; sequencing was by immunoSEQ multiplex PCR. The sample carries a few million clones, around 93% recorded once. Naive CD8 cells comprised CD45RO-negative, CCR7-positively selected cells, excluding terminally differentiated effector memory CD45RA+ cells.

The sequence derives from a man between 18 and 35 years old in good health. Some clones in this sample may be carry-over from other donors' samples. The rearrangement uses TRBV4-1 and TRBJ2-5; 8 bases map to TRBD1. Specimen: naive CD8+ T cells from PBMCs. The CDR3 region is CASSQPRGRETQYF. The CDR3 DNA reads TGCGCCAGCAGCCAGCCCAGGGGGCGAGAGACCCAGTACTTC.